These 2 T cell receptor beta chains originate from one sample sequenced in a study of CD8 T cells in ankylosing spondylitis. TCRdb used MiXCR to reprocess the 5' RACE reads, holding one entry per CDR3 protein. The sample has 300,000 to 350,000 distinct CDR3 sequences, about a fifth seen once; the top ten hold about 3.7%. Sample: blood, either unsorted or a sorted T cell fraction (not recorded which). These receptors were collected from a female donor with ankylosing spondylitis or in good health (not recorded which).

This clonotype turned up a few times. This chain uses TRBV20-1 with TRBJ2-1, with 7 bases aligning to TRBD2. This CDR3 region has 15 residues. Germline V gives CDR1 DFQATT, CDR2 SNEGSKA (reference sequence). Losses at the gene ends were 6 bases for V and 12 bases for J; bases not matched to a gene: 20. This chain's CDR3 is CSALLRFPKRDGQFF. The CDR3 DNA follows: TGCAGTGCCCTACTGAGATTTCCGAAGCGGGACGGGCAGTTCTTC.

The J gene is TRBJ2-6, the V gene TRBV6-2 or TRBV6-3; 9 bases are shared with TRBD1. The germline V gene encodes CDR1 MNHEY and CDR2 SVGEGT. With V trimmed by 11 bases and J by 0 bases, 5 bases remained unmatched. The CDR3 is 15 residues long. CDR3 region: CALRDRDSGANVLTF. The DNA for the CDR3 is TGTGCCCTACGGGACAGGGACTCTGGGGCCAACGTCCTGACTTTC.